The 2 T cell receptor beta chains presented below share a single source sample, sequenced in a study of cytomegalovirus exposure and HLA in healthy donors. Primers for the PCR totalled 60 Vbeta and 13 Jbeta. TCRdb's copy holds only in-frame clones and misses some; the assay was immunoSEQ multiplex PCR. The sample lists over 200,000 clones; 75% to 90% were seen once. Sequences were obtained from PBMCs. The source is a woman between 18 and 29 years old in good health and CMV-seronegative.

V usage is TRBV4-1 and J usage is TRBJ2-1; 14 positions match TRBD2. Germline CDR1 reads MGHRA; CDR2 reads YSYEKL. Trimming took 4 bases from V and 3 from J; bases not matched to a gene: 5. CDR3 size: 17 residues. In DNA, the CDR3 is TGCGCCAGCAGCCCCCGGACTAGCGGGGGGCTCTACAATGAGCAGTTCTTC. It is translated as CASSPRTSGGLYNEQFF.

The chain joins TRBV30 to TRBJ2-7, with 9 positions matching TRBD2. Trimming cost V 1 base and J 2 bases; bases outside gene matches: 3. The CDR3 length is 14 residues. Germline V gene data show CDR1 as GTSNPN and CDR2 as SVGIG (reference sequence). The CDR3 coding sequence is TGTGCCTGGAGTGGGTTAGCGGGGGCCTACGAGCAGTACTTC. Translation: CAWSGLAGAYEQYF.